These T cell receptor beta chains were read from a single sample in a study of cytotoxic CD8 clonotypes in ibrutinib-treated CLL. The repertoire was sequenced with immunoSEQ multiplex PCR; TCRdb's copy has only in-frame clones and lacks some. The table records roughly 160,000 clones, more than 75% of them present only once. The material sequenced was PBMCs, taken after 12 months of ibrutinib treatment. The receptors originated from a human donor with chronic lymphocytic leukemia. The CDR3 runs from the conserved cysteine through the conserved F or W. A D gene is named only where the DNA matches it firmly. Size tells how often a clone was seen (once, few, many) or the class of an expanded clone, and some rows leave it out.

j_call clone_size v_call d_call cdr3_aa cdr3_nt
TRBJ1-2 NA TRBV7-5 NA CVRSIQDREDGYTF TGTGTCAGAAGCATTCAAGACAGGGAAGATGGCTACACCTTC
TRBJ2-4 NA TRBV4-1 NA CASSQPYGTIQYF TGCGCCAGCAGCCAGCCTTACGGGACCATTCAGTACTTC
TRBJ2-7 NA TRBV28 TRBD2 CASSRVIAGGREQYF TGTGCCAGCAGTCGTGTAATAGCGGGAGGGCGGGAGCAGTACTTC
TRBJ2-7 NA TRBV15 NA CATSRGGSAYEQYF TGTGCCACCAGCAGAGGCGGATCCGCGTACGAGCAGTACTTC
TRBJ2-4 NA TRBV6-6 NA CASSYSGGMAKNIQYF TGTGCCAGCAGTTACTCGGGGGGTATGGCCAAAAACATTCAGTACTTC
TRBJ2-2 once TRBV7-2 NA CASSFLTGGGGGELFF TGTGCCAGCAGCTTCTTGACGGGAGGGGGCGGCGGGGAGCTGTTTTTT
TRBJ1-2 NA TRBV28 NA CASTPGSPRNGYTF TGTGCCAGCACTCCGGGCTCCCCTAGGAATGGCTACACCTTC
TRBJ2-3 NA TRBV19 NA CASSMTRTGQTDTQYF TGTGCCAGTAGTATGACGAGAACAGGGCAAACAGATACGCAGTATTTT
TRBJ2-1 NA TRBV6-5 NA CASTGHTTDEQFF TGTGCCAGCACTGGGCATACGACCGATGAGCAGTTCTTC
TRBJ2-2 NA TRBV7-3 NA CASSLAGATGELFF TGTGCCAGCAGCTTAGCGGGGGCCACCGGGGAGCTGTTTTTT
TRBJ2-7 NA TRBV28 TRBD1 CASSLGTGAYF TGTGCCAGCAGTTTAGGGACAGGGGCATACTTC